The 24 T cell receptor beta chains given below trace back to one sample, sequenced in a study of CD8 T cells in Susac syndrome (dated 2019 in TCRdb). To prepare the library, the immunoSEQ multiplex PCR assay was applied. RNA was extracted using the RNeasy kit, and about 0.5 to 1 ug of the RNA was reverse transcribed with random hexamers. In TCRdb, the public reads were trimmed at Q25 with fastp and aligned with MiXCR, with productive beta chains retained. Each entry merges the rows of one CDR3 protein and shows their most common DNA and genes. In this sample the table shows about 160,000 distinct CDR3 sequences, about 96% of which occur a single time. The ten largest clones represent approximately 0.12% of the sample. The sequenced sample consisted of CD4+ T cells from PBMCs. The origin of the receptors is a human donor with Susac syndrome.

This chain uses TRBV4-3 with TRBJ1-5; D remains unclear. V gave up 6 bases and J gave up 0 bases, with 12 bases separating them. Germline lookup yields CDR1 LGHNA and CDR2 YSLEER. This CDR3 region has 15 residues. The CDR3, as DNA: TGCGCCAGCAGTACAGATTATTATAGCAATCAGCCCCAGCATTTT. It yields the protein CASSTDYYSNQPQHF.

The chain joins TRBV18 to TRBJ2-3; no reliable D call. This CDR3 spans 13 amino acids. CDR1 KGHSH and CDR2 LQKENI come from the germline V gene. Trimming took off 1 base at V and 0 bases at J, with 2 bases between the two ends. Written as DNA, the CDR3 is TGTGCCAGCTCACCACACAGCACAGATACGCAGTATTTT. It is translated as CASSPHSTDTQYF.

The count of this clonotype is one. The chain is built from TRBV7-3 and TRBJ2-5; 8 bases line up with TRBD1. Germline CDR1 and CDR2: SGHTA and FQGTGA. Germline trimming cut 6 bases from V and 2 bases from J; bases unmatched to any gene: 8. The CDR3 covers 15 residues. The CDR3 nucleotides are TGTGCCAGCAGAAAAACAGGGGGTACACAAGAGACCCAGTACTTC. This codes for CASRKTGGTQETQYF.

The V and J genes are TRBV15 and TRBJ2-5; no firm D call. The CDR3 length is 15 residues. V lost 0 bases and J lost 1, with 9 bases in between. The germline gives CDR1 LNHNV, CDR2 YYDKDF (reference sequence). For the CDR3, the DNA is TGTGCCACCAGCAGAGATAAAGCCCGCCAAGAGACCCAGTACTTC. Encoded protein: CATSRDKARQETQYF.

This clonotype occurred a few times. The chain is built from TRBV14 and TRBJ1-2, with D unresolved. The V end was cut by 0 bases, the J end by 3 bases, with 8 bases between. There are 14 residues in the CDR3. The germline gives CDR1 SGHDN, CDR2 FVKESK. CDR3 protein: CASSQDARDYGYTF. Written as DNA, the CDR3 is TGTGCCAGCAGCCAAGACGCTCGGGACTATGGCTACACCTTC.

CDR3 DNA: TGTGCCAGCAGTTACCCGTCAGGGCCCAACACTGAAGCTTTCTTT. It encodes CASSYPSGPNTEAFF. The gene calls are TRBV6-6 and TRBJ1-1, with a weak D call TRBD1 (5 bases). V lost 2 bases and J 2 bases, leaving 12 bases between the germline ends. This CDR3 contains 15 residues. Germline lookup yields CDR1 MNHNY and CDR2 SVGAGI (reference sequence).

CDR3 protein: CASRGEAAPLYV. The CDR3 DNA reads TGTGCCAGCCGGGGAGAGGCCGCTCCATTGTACGTC. The rearrangement links TRBV6-6 to TRBJ2-7; tentatively, D is TRBD2 (5 bases). Per germline, CDR1 MNHNY and CDR2 SVGAGI (reference sequence). The CDR3 is 12 amino acids. With 8 bases removed from V and 12 bases from J, the gap between germline ends came to 20 bases.

CDR3: CSTLLAYEQYF. The CDR3 bases are TGCAGTACGCTTCTGGCCTACGAGCAGTACTTC. The rearrangement uses TRBV20-1 and TRBJ2-7; unclear D gene. V was clipped by 8 bases and J by 2 bases, with 10 bases between them. Germline loops: CDR1 DFQATT, CDR2 SNEGSKA (reference sequence). The CDR3 length is 11 residues.

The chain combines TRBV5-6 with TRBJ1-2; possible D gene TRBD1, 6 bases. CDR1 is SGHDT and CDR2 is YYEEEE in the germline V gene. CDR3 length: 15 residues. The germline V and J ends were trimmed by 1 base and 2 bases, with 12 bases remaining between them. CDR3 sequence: CASSLRRGFNYGYTF. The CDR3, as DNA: TGTGCCAGCAGCTTGAGGAGGGGGTTCAACTATGGCTACACCTTC.

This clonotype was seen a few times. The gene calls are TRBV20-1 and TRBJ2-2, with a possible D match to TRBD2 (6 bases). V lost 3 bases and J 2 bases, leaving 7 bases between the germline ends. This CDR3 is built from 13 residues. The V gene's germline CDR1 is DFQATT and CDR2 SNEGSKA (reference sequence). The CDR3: CSARGGNTGELFF. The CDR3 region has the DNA TGCAGTGCTAGGGGGGGTAACACCGGGGAGCTGTTTTTT.

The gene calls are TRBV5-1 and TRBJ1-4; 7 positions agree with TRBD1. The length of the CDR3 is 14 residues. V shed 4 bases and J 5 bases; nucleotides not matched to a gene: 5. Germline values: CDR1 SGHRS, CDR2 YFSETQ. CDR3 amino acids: CASSPQGRNEKLFF. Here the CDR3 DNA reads TGCGCCAGCAGCCCACAGGGGCGAAATGAAAAACTGTTTTTT.

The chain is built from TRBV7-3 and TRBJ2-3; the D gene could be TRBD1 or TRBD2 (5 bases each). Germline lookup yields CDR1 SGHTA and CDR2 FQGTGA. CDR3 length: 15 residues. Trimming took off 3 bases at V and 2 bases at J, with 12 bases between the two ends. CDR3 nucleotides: TGTGCCAGCAGCTTGGGGACCTTGGTCACAGATACGCAGTATTTT. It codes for CASSLGTLVTDTQYF. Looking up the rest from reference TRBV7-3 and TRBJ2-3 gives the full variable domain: GAGVSQTPSNKVTEKGKYVELRCDPISGHTALYWYRQSLGQGPEFLIYFQGTGAADDSGLPNDRFFAVRPEGSVSTLKIQRTERGDSAVYLCASSLGTLVTDTQYFGPGTRLTVL.

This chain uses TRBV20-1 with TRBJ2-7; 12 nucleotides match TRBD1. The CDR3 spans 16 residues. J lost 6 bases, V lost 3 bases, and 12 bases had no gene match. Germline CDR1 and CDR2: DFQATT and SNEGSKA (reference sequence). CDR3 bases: TGCAGTGCTAGGGGACAGGGGGCGAATATCTCCCGCGAGCAGTACTTC. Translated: CSARGQGANISREQYF.

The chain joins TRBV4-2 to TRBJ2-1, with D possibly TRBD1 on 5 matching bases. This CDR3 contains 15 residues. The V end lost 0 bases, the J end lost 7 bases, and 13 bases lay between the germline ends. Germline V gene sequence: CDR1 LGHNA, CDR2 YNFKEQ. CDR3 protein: CASSQDSGFGNEQFF. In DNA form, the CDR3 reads TGTGCCAGCAGCCAAGATTCAGGGTTTGGTAATGAGCAGTTCTTC.

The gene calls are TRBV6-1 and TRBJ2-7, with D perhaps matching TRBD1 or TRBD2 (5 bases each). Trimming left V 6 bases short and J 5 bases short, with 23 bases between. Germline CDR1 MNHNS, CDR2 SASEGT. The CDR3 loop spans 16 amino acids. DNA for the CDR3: TGTGCCAGCAGCCTCTCGGGGCCCAGGGCTCAGGACGAGCAGTACTTC. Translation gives CASSLSGPRAQDEQYF.

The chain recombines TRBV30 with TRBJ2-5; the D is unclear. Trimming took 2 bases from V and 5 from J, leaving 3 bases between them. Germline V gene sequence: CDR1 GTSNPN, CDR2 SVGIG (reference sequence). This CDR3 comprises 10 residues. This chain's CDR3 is CAWSTETQYF. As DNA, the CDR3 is TGTGCCTGGAGTACGGAGACCCAGTACTTC.

CDR3 nucleotides: TGCAGTGCCCTAGTTAGCAATCAGCCCCAGCATTTT. Its translation: CSALVSNQPQHF. The chain is built from TRBV20-1 and TRBJ1-5; D call uncertain. V lost 6 bases and J lost 0, with 6 bases in between. The CDR3 spans 12 residues. The germline V gene has CDR1 DFQATT and CDR2 SNEGSKA (reference sequence).

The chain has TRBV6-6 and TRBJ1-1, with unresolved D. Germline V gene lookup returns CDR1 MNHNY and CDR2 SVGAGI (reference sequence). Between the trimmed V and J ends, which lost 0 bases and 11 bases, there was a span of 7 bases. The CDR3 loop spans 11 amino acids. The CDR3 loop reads CASSYSARAFF. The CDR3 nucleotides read TGTGCCAGCAGTTACTCCGCAAGGGCTTTCTTT.

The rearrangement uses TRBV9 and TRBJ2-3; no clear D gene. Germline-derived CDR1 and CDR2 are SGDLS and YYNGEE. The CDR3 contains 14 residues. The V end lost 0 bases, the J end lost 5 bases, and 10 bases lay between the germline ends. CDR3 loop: CASSVAASVDTQYF. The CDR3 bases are TGTGCCAGCAGCGTAGCCGCTTCCGTAGATACGCAGTATTTT.

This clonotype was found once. CDR3 loop: CSVDHGTGGADTQYF. The CDR3 DNA sequence: TGCAGCGTTGATCATGGGACAGGGGGCGCAGATACGCAGTATTTT. The gene calls are TRBV29-1 and TRBJ2-3; 12 bases fit TRBD1. The V segment lost 3 bases and the J segment 4 bases; nucleotides outside the gene matches: 5. The CDR3 has 15 residues. Germline CDR1 SQVTM, CDR2 ANQGSEA.

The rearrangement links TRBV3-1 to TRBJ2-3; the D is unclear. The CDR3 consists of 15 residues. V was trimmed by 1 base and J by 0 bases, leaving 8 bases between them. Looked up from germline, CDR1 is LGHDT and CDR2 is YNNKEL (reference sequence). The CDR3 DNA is TGTGCCAGCAGCCAAGGGTTCTCTAGCACAGATACGCAGTATTTT. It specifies CASSQGFSSTDTQYF.

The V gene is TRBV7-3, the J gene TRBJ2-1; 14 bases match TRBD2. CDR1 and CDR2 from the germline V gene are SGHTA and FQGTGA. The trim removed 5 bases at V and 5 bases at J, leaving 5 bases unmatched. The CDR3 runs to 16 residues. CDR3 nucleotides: TGTGCCAGCAGCCCCGGACTAGCGGGGGGTAACAATGAGCAGTTCTTC. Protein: CASSPGLAGGNNEQFF. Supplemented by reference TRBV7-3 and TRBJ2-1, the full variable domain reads GAGVSQTPSNKVTEKGKYVELRCDPISGHTALYWYRQSLGQGPEFLIYFQGTGAADDSGLPNDRFFAVRPEGSVSTLKIQRTERGDSAVYLCASSPGLAGGNNEQFFGPGTRLTVL.

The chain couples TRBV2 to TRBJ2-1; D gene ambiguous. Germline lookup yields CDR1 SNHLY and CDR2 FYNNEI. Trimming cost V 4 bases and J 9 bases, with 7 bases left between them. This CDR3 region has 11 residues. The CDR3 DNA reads TGTGCCAGCAGTGTCTTGACTGAGCAGTTCTTC. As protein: CASSVLTEQFF.

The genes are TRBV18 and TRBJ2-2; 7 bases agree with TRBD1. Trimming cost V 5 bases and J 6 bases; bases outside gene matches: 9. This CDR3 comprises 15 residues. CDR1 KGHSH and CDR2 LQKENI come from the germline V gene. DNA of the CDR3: TGTGCCAGCTCAGAACGACAGGGAAGAGCCGGGGAGCTGTTTTTT. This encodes CASSERQGRAGELFF.